This T cell receptor beta chain is drawn from a study of OX40 agonist ivuxolimab in advanced cancers. Turning to the study itself: The dose-escalation cohort had hepatocellular carcinoma, melanoma, renal cell or head and neck cancer. Three individuals attained partial responses, comprising one hepatocellular carcinoma case and two cutaneous melanoma cases.

Germline V lookup: CDR1 MDHEN, CDR2 SYDVKM. V dropped 4 bases and J dropped 1; count of bases not matched to a gene: 8. The CDR3 contains 16 residues. Profiled with immunoSEQ multiplex PCR; TCRdb holds only in-frame clones, not every one. The table shows over 8,000 clones, with about 63% occurring only once. The TCR comes from an adult with an advanced solid tumor such as melanoma, head and neck, liver or kidney cancer. The sample here was CD4+ or CD8+ T cells sorted from blood, taken in a trial of the OX40 agonist ivuxolimab. The chain joins TRBV28 to TRBJ1-1, with TRBD1 matching over 8 bases. The CDR3 sequence: CASSSPQGAGNTEAFF. CDR3 DNA: TGTGCCAGCAGTTCTCCTCAGGGGGCCGGGAACACTGAAGCTTTCTTT. Supplemented by reference TRBV28 and TRBJ1-1, the full variable domain reads DVKVTQSSRYLVKRTGEKVFLECVQDMDHENMFWYRQDPGLGLRLIYFSYDVKMKEKGDIPEGYSVSREKKERFSLILESASTNQTSMYLCASSSPQGAGNTEAFFGQGTRLTVV.